This T cell receptor (beta chain) was identified in a study of beta chain features in type 1 diabetes. Background on the study: Sorted cell examination encompassed 85 million to 140 million cells across all samples.

The sequenced template was cDNA made from the entire isolated RNA. The protocol was immunoSEQ multiplex PCR, while the TCRdb copy is restricted to in-frame clones and leaves out a portion. Of about 900,000 clones listed, roughly a sixth are singletons. This CDR3 spans 15 amino acids. CDR1 SGHAT and CDR2 FQDESV come from the germline V gene (reference sequence). With V trimmed by 3 bases and J by 2 bases, 2 bases remained unmatched. This clonotype originated in a woman under 30 in good health. Sequenced: naive CD4+ T cells from blood. The chain carries TRBV11-1 and TRBJ2-7, with 12 bases matching TRBD2. CDR3 sequence reads: CASSLTSGRAYEQYF. The CDR3 DNA is TGTGCCAGCAGCTTGACTAGCGGGAGAGCCTACGAGCAGTACTTC.